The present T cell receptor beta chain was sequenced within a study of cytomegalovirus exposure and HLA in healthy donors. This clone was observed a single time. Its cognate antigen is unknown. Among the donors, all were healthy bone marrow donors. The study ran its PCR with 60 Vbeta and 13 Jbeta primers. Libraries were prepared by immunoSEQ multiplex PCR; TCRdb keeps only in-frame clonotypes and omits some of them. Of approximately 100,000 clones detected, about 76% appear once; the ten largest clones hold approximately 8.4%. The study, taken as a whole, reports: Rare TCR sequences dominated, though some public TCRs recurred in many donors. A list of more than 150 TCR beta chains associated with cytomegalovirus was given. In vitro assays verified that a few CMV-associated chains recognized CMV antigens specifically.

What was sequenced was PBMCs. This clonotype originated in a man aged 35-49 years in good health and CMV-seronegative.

The CDR3, as DNA: TGCGCCAGCAGCGGGGGCACGGGGGGAGAGACCCAGTACTTC. Its translation: CASSGGTGGETQYF. V is TRBV5-1 and J is TRBJ2-5; D perhaps matches TRBD2 (7 bases). The CDR3 sequence is 14 residues long. CDR1 SGHRS and CDR2 YFSETQ come from the germline V gene. V was shortened by 4 bases and J by 4 bases, with 14 bases between the two germline ends.